This TCR beta chain was sequenced during a study of shared clonotypes between healthy human individuals. Sequenced by immunoSEQ multiplex PCR; TCRdb stores in-frame clones only, minus some. The sample consists of about 1 million clones, 70% to 80% of them appearing once. V gave up 1 base and J gave up 0 bases, with 10 bases separating them. There are 16 residues in the CDR3. The V gene's germline CDR1 is MGHRA and CDR2 YSYEKL. The receptor's source is a young man in good health. Sample: memory CD4+ T cells sorted from blood. The sample's subset: CD45RA-negative fraction. The V call is TRBV4-1, the J call TRBJ1-3; D is undetermined. The CDR3 loop is CASSQAGRYSGNTIYF. For the CDR3, the DNA is TGCGCCAGCAGCCAAGCTGGGCGGTACTCTGGAAACACCATATATTTT.